These 22 T cell receptor beta chains originate from one sample sequenced in a study of molecular identifiers for immune sequencing clone quantification. One entry per CDR3 protein, called by TCRdb with MiXCR from the PCR reads. The table includes under 350,000 distinct CDR3 sequences, under 25% detected once. Input material: naive CD8+ T cells from blood, with Jurkat cell RNA spiked in. Specified subset: FACS-sorted CD8+CD4-CCR7+CD45RA+ naive T cells. The receptor set was obtained from a human donor in good health. Some libraries in this study had Jurkat cell RNA spiked in.

This clonotype was seen at least ten times. The chain joins TRBV7-9 to TRBJ1-4; D remains unclear. The CDR3 spans 15 residues. The germline V and J ends were trimmed by 5 bases and 7 bases, with 17 bases remaining between them. Germline CDR1 reads SEHNR; CDR2 reads FQNEAQ (reference sequence). The CDR3 spells CASSNIRDIGEKLFF. As DNA, the CDR3 is TGTGCCAGCAGCAACATCCGGGATATCGGTGAAAAACTGTTTTTT.

This clonotype was seen only a few times. The genes are TRBV4-3 and TRBJ2-3; 8 nucleotides match TRBD1. Unmatched junction bases numbered 4, after V lost 1 base and J lost 4 bases. Germline V gives CDR1 LGHNA, CDR2 YSLEER. This CDR3 spans 15 amino acids. CDR3 region: CASSQGSRGPDTQYF. The CDR3 coding sequence is TGCGCCAGCAGCCAAGGGTCCAGGGGGCCAGATACGCAGTATTTT.

This clonotype was detected ten times or more. V usage is TRBV7-9 and J usage is TRBJ2-7; the D is unclear. CDR1 and CDR2 (germline): SEHNR, FQNEAQ (reference sequence). The CDR3 contains 14 residues. Trimming left V 2 bases short and J 4 bases short, with 12 bases between. CDR3 nucleotides: TGTGCCAGCAGCTTAATCCCGGCAGCATACGAGCAGTACTTC. It encodes CASSLIPAAYEQYF.

On this clonotype itself: Germline and junction disagree at one end, which may indicate a read error. The J gene is TRBJ2-2, the V gene TRBV7-9, with 7 bases aligning to TRBD1. This CDR3 is built from 17 residues. Looked up from germline, CDR1 is SEHNR and CDR2 is FQNEAQ (reference sequence). CDR3 DNA sequence: TGTGCCAGCAGTTCACGTCTGACAGGGATCAACACCAGGGAGCTGTTTTTT. Its translation: CASSSRLTGINTRELFF. Full variable domain (missing parts from reference TRBV7-9 and TRBJ2-2): DTGVSQNPRHKITKRGQNVTFRCDPISEHNRLYWYRQTLGQGPEFLTYFQNEAQLEKSRLLSDRFSAERPKGSFSTLEIQRTEQGDSAMYLCASSSRLTGINTRELFFGEGSRLTVL.

This clonotype was counted at least ten times. This chain uses TRBV12-3 or TRBV12-4 with TRBJ1-5, with unresolved D. Deletions cut 6 bases from V and 0 bases from J, with 18 bases between. The CDR3 is 17 amino acids. CDR3 nucleotide sequence: TGTGCCAGCAGCCCCGAGTGGGCCGGGAATAGCAATCAGCCCCAGCATTTT. It is translated as CASSPEWAGNSNQPQHF.

This clonotype has more than one count but fewer than ten. The chain employs TRBV25-1 and TRBJ1-4, with D perhaps TRBD1 (5 bases). V dropped 6 bases and J dropped 7 bases, with 21 bases sitting between them. Per the germline V gene, CDR1 is MGHDK and CDR2 is SYGVNS. The CDR3 is 16 amino acids. DNA for the CDR3: TGTGCCAGCAGCGACGGTTTGGGGGTATGGGGTGAAAAACTGTTTTTT. Translated: CASSDGLGVWGEKLFF. The complete variable domain, with remaining parts taken from reference TRBV25-1 and TRBJ1-4, reads EADIYQTPRYLVIGTGKKITLECSQTMGHDKMYWYQQDPGMELHLIHYSYGVNSTEKGDLSSESTVSRIRTEHFPLTLESARPSHTSQYLCASSDGLGVWGEKLFFGSGTQLSVL.

Ten or more counts support this clonotype. At one boundary the junction diverges from the germline segment, which might be a read error. This rearrangement joins TRBV4-1 to TRBJ2-1; D is tentatively TRBD1 or TRBD2 (5 bases each). CDR3 length: 13 amino acids. The germline CDR1 and CDR2 sequences are MGHRA and YSYEKL. The CDR3 DNA reads as TGCGCCAGCAGCCAAGGAGGGGCCCCCGATCTGGTCTTC. It yields the protein CASSQGGAPDLVF.

There are a few counts of this clonotype. This rearrangement joins TRBV2 to TRBJ2-7; 9 positions agree with TRBD1. The CDR3 runs 18 residues. Trimming removed 7 bases from V and 1 base from J; junction bases left unmatched: 17. Germline CDR1 is SNHLY and CDR2 is FYNNEI. The CDR3 region has the DNA TGTGCCAGCAACCAGGACAGGGGTGGTGACTATCGATCCTACGAGCAGTACTTC. Protein sequence: CASNQDRGGDYRSYEQYF.

The rearrangement joins TRBV27 to TRBJ2-6, with D tentatively TRBD1 (5 bases). The germline CDR1 and CDR2 sequences are MNHEY and SMNVEV (reference sequence). This CDR3 spans 16 amino acids. Between the trimmed V and J ends, which lost 1 base and 4 bases, there was a span of 11 bases. CDR3 region: CASSLLGVDGANVLTF. In nucleotides, the CDR3 is TGTGCCAGCAGTTTATTAGGGGTTGACGGGGCCAACGTCCTGACTTTC. Combining the CDR3 with reference TRBV27 and TRBJ2-6 gives the whole variable domain EAQVTQNPRYLITVTGKKLTVTCSQNMNHEYMSWYRQDPGLGLRQIYYSMNVEVTDKGDVPEGYKVSRKEKRNFPLILESPSPNQTSLYFCASSLLGVDGANVLTFGAGSRLTVL.

As concerns this clonotype: A much larger clone is a single base away; this may be a read error. V is TRBV20-1 and J is TRBJ2-7; D gene unclear. The CDR3 spans 14 residues. Per germline, CDR1 DFQATT and CDR2 SNEGSKA (reference sequence). The V end was cut by 0 bases, the J end by 2 bases, with 11 bases between. The CDR3 loop reads CSARDLTRAYEQYF. For the CDR3, the DNA is TGCAGTGCTAGAGATCTGACTCGAGCCTACGAGCAGTACTTC.

This clonotype was picked up many times. V is TRBV28 and J is TRBJ2-4; perhaps TRBD1 as D (5 bases). Trimming left V 9 bases short and J 3 bases short, with 12 bases between. Germline V lookup: CDR1 MDHEN, CDR2 SYDVKM. The CDR3 loop spans 13 amino acids. CDR3 nucleotides: TGTGCCAGTTCAGGGCCCTACAAAAACATTCAGTACTTC. This codes for CASSGPYKNIQYF.

This clonotype has just one count. One end of the junction fails to match germline, which may point to a read error. This chain joins TRBV20-1 and TRBJ2-7, with TRBD1 as a possible D gene (5 bases). CDR1 is DFQATT and CDR2 is SNEGSKA in the germline V gene (reference sequence). The CDR3 runs to 14 residues. This CDR3 is CSARDWGTLPEPYF. CDR3 sequence (DNA): TGCAGTGCTAGAGATTGGGGCACGCTCCCCGAGCCGTACTTC.

On this clonotype: Being one base from a much bigger clone, this may be a read error. The chain employs TRBV6-5 and TRBJ1-1, with a weak D call TRBD1 (6 bases). Germline CDR1 MNHEY, CDR2 SVGAGI. Trimming removed 2 bases at V and 6 bases at J, with 22 bases between. The CDR3 is 17 residues long. The CDR3 reads CASSYGLQGYADAEAFF. The DNA for the CDR3 is TGTGCCAGCAGTTACGGCTTACAGGGTTACGCCGACGCTGAAGCTTTCTTT.

The CDR3 DNA is TGTGCCAGCAGTGGAAGCAGGGCCCTCCAAGAGACCCAGTACTTC. As protein: CASSGSRALQETQYF. V and J are TRBV2 and TRBJ2-5; maybe TRBD1 (5 bases). Germline CDR1 and CDR2: SNHLY and FYNNEI. CDR3 size: 15 residues. Trimming stripped 4 bases from V and 1 base from J, with 13 bases between.

There are many counts of this clonotype. The chain joins TRBV20-1 to TRBJ2-7; 8 positions match TRBD2. Germline lookup yields CDR1 DFQATT and CDR2 SNEGSKA (reference sequence). The CDR3 runs to 11 residues. V was clipped by 5 bases and J by 4 bases; unmatched bases: 1. The CDR3 region is CSARGGYEQYF. The CDR3, as DNA: TGCAGTGCTCGGGGGGGTTACGAGCAGTACTTC.

This clonotype appeared many times. The genes are TRBV5-6 and TRBJ2-7, with 9 bases matching TRBD2. From germline, CDR1 is SGHDT and CDR2 YYEEEE. The junction had 11 bases not matched to a gene; V was cut back by 7 bases and J by 6 bases. This CDR3 region has 14 residues. CDR3 in amino acids: CASCAGGRMPEQYF. DNA of the CDR3: TGTGCCAGCTGTGCGGGGGGGCGCATGCCCGAGCAGTACTTC.

V usage is TRBV20-1 and J usage is TRBJ2-7; perhaps TRBD2 as D (5 bases). V lost 1 base to trimming and J lost 0 bases, with 25 bases between them. Germline V gives CDR1 DFQATT, CDR2 SNEGSKA (reference sequence). The CDR3 has 19 amino acids. The CDR3 nucleotides read TGCAGTGCTAGAGTTGGCCCGGGAAAAAATCGACCGAGCTCCTACGAGCAGTACTTC. Its translation is CSARVGPGKNRPSSYEQYF.

In regard to this clonotype: A much larger clone differs from this one at a single base, so this may be a read error. The rearrangement links TRBV5-5 to TRBJ2-3; 8 bases agree with TRBD2. CDR1 and CDR2 from the germline V gene are SGHKS and YYEKEE (reference sequence). The CDR3 is 16 amino acids. CDR3 residues: CASSLRAGRGADTLYF. The CDR3 nucleotides are TGTGCCAGCAGCTTGAGAGCCGGGAGGGGGGCAGATACGCTGTATTTT.

V and J are TRBV19 and TRBJ1-4, with 7 bases aligning to TRBD1. V dropped 7 bases and J dropped 4; count of bases not matched to a gene: 6. Germline assignment: CDR1 LNHDA and CDR2 SQIVND (reference sequence). CDR3 length: 14 amino acids. As DNA, the CDR3 is TGTGCCAGTAAGCCGGGACAGTTTAATGAAAAACTGTTTTTT. Amino acids: CASKPGQFNEKLFF.

Of note for this clonotype: The junction and the germline gene differ at one end; a read error may be behind it. The chain joins TRBV6-7 to TRBJ2-7; D remains unclear. TRBV6-7 qualifies as an ORF whose function is uncertain. The CDR3 has 16 residues. CDR3 region: CASSYPQRRTSYEQHF. The DNA of the CDR3 is TGTGCCAGCAGTTACCCACAGAGACGGACCTCCTACGAGCAGCACTTC.

With respect to this clonotype: This may arise from a read error, as a much more abundant clone is one base away. V usage is TRBV28 and J usage is TRBJ1-3; 8 bases are shared with TRBD1. The CDR3 totals 15 residues. Germline CDR1 is MDHEN and CDR2 is SYDVKM. DNA of the CDR3: TGTGCCAGCAGTTTCAGGGGGCGCCTTGGAAACACCACATATTTT. Its translation is CASSFRGRLGNTTYF.

The chain joins TRBV29-1 to TRBJ2-2; the D is unclear. The germline gives CDR1 SQVTM, CDR2 ANQGSEA. CDR3 size: 13 residues. Trimming removed 7 bases at V and 4 bases at J, with 13 bases between. This chain's CDR3 is CSGVGLSTGELFF. The CDR3 DNA reads TGCAGCGGTGTTGGTCTAAGCACCGGGGAGCTGTTTTTT.